This entry lists 5 T cell receptor beta chains sequenced from one sample in a study of OX40 agonist ivuxolimab in advanced cancers. Sequencing used immunoSEQ multiplex PCR; TCRdb keeps in-frame clones, though not all of them. The sample includes some 63,000 clones, approximately 89% of them seen just once. Source: CD4+ or CD8+ T cells sorted from blood, taken in a trial of the OX40 agonist ivuxolimab. These TCRs come from an adult with an advanced solid tumor such as melanoma, head and neck, liver or kidney cancer.

V is TRBV6-1 and J is TRBJ1-1; D gene uncertain. The CDR3 spans 14 residues. CDR1 MNHNS and CDR2 SASEGT come from the germline V gene. V dropped 6 bases and J dropped 0 bases, with 11 bases sitting between them. CDR3 DNA: TGTGCCAGCAGATTCGGGTTGATGAACACTGAAGCTTTCTTT. This gives the protein CASRFGLMNTEAFF.

The chain has TRBV6-1 and TRBJ1-5, with a tentative D call TRBD1 (5 bases). CDR1 MNHNS and CDR2 SASEGT come from the germline V gene. This CDR3 has 15 amino acids. The V end was cut by 6 bases, the J end by 6 bases, with 18 bases between. CDR3 sequence: CASRGVKGGGQPQHF. The CDR3 region has the DNA TGTGCCAGCAGGGGGGTGAAGGGTGGAGGTCAGCCCCAGCATTTT.

J is TRBJ1-5 and V is TRBV19; D might be TRBD1 (5 bases). The CDR3 is made up of 18 amino acids. CDR1 is LNHDA and CDR2 is SQIVND in the germline V gene (reference sequence). V was clipped by 5 bases and J by 1 base, with 21 bases between them. This chain's CDR3 is CASSPPYLGWDSNQPQHF. The CDR3 bases are TGTGCCAGTAGTCCCCCGTACCTGGGATGGGACAGCAATCAGCCCCAGCATTTT.

This clone was seen a handful of times. V gene TRBV27 combines with J gene TRBJ1-1, with 7 nucleotides matching TRBD1. The germline V gene has CDR1 MNHEY and CDR2 SMNVEV (reference sequence). CDR3 size: 15 residues. Trimming removed 5 bases from V and 4 bases from J; junction bases left unmatched: 10. The CDR3 nucleotides are TGTGCCAGCAGTCCGTCACAGGGGAGAAGCACTGAAGCTTTCTTT. Residues: CASSPSQGRSTEAFF.

This sequence joins TRBV2 and TRBJ1-3, with 7 bases fitting TRBD1. The CDR3 consists of 15 residues. Trimming at V came to 6 bases and at J to 7 bases, leaving 12 bases not matched to a gene. Germline lookup yields CDR1 SNHLY and CDR2 FYNNEI. This chain's CDR3 is CASRPGTAPENTIYF. CDR3 in DNA: TGTGCCAGCAGACCCGGGACAGCCCCCGAGAACACCATATATTTT.